This T cell receptor (beta chain) derives from a study of blood T cell repertoires in COVID-19. Turning to the study itself: PBMCs, B-cell-depleted T cells, or T cells provided the cDNA or gDNA that made up the material.

There are a few counts of this clone. CDR1 and CDR2 (germline): SGHNT, YENEEA. The CDR3 runs to 14 residues. V lost 5 bases and J lost 3, with 11 bases in between. Authors' methods: Nucleated cell number was recorded as an estimate derived from reference gene primer amplification. TCRdb's table, derived via immunoSEQ multiplex PCR, lists solely in-frame clones and lacks some. V and J calls and clone size are those listed in that table; D and trimming were worked out from the DNA. The repertoire has some 300,000 clones, roughly 87% of them found once; the top ten carry approximately 2.4%. Sequencing input: peripheral blood. This chain joins TRBV11-3 and TRBJ2-1; a possible D gene is TRBD1 (6 bases). The TCR comes from a man between 18 and 29 years old with active or convalescent COVID-19. The CDR3 here is CASSRGQLYNEQFF. Written as DNA, the CDR3 is TGTGCCAGCAGCCGAGGACAGCTCTACAATGAGCAGTTCTTC. The whole variable domain, filled in from reference TRBV11-3 and TRBJ2-1, reads EAGVVQSPRYKIIEKKQPVAFWCNPISGHNTLYWYLQNLGQGPELLIRYENEEAVDDSQLPKDRFSAERLKGVDSTLKIQPAELGDSAVYLCASSRGQLYNEQFFGPGTRLTVL.